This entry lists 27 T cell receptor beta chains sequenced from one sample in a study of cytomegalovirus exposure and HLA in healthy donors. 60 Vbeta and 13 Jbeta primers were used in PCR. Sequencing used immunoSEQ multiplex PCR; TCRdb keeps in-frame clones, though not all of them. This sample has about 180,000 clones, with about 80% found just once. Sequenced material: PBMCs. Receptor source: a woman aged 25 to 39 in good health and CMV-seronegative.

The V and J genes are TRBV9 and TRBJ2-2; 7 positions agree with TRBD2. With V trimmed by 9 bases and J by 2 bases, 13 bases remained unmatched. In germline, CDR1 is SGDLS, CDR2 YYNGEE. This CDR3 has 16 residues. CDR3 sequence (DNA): TGTGCCACCAGTCGGCGGCTAGCGGTTAACACCGGGGAGCTGTTTTTT. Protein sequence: CATSRRLAVNTGELFF.

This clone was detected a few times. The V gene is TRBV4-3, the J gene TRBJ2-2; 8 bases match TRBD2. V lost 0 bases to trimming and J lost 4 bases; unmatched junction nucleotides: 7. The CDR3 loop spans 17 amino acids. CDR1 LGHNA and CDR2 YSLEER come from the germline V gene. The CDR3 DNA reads TGCGCCAGCAGCCAAGAAGGGTCCGGGAGGGCCACCGGGGAGCTGTTTTTT. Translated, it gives CASSQEGSGRATGELFF.

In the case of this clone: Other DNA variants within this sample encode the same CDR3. The CDR3 here is CASSLDPSGYNEQFF. The CDR3 DNA reads TGTGCCAGCAGCTTAGATCCTAGCGGCTACAATGAGCAGTTCTTC. The rearrangement joins TRBV11-3 to TRBJ2-1; the match to TRBD2 covers 7 bases. Germline-derived CDR1 and CDR2 are SGHNT and YENEEA. The ends lost 0 bases at V and 3 bases at J; junction bases unmatched: 2. The CDR3 length is 15 residues.

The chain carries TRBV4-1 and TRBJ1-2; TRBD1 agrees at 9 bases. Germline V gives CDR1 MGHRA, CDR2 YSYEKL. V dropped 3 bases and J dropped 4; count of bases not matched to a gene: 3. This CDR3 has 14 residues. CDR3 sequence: CASSQDRGSYGYTF. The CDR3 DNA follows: TGCGCCAGCAGCCAGGACAGGGGAAGCTATGGCTACACCTTC.

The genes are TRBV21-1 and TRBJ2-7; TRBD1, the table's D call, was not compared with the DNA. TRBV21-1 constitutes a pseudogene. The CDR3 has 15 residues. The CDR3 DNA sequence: TGTGCCAGCAGCAAAGTAGGGACAGGGTACTACGAGCAGTACTTC. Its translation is CASSKVGTGYYEQYF.

The CDR3 bases are TGTGCCAGCAGTACTGGGACAGTAACTAATGAAAAACTGTTTTTT. Its protein is CASSTGTVTNEKLFF. The chain couples TRBV27 to TRBJ1-4; 7 bases agree with TRBD1. The V and J ends lost 5 bases and 1 base, in that order; junction bases with no gene match: 4. Germline CDR1 MNHEY, CDR2 SMNVEV (reference sequence). The CDR3 contains 15 residues. Combining the CDR3 with reference TRBV27 and TRBJ1-4 gives the whole variable domain EAQVTQNPRYLITVTGKKLTVTCSQNMNHEYMSWYRQDPGLGLRQIYYSMNVEVTDKGDVPEGYKVSRKEKRNFPLILESPSPNQTSLYFCASSTGTVTNEKLFFGSGTQLSVL.

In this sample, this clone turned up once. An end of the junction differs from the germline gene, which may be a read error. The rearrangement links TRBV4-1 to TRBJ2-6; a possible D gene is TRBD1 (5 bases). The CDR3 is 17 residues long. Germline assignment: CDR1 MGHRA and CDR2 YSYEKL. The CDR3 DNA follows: TGCGCCAGCAGCCAAACGATGACAGTCTCTGGGGCCAACGGCCTGACTTTC. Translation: CASSQTMTVSGANGLTF.

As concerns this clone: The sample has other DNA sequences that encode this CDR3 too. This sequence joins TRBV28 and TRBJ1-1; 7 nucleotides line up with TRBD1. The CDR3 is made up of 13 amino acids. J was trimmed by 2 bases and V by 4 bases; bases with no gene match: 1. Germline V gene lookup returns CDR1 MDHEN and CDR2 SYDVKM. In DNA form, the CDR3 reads TGTGCCAGCAGTTACAGGGGAAACACTGAAGCTTTCTTT. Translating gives CASSYRGNTEAFF.

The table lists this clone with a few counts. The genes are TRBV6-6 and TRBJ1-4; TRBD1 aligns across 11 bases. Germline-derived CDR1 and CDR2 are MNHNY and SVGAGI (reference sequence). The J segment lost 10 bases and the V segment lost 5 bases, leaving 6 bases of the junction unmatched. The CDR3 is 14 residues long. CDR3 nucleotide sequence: TGTGCCAGCAGTAAGGGACAGGGGGTAGTAAAACTGTTTTTT. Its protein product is CASSKGQGVVKLFF.

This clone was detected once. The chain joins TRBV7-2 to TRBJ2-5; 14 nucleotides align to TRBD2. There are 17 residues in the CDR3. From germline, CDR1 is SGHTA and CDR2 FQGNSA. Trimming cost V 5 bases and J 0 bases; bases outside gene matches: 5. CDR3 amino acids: CASSKGLAGGNQETQYF. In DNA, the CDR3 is TGTGCCAGCAGCAAAGGACTAGCGGGGGGTAACCAAGAGACCCAGTACTTC.

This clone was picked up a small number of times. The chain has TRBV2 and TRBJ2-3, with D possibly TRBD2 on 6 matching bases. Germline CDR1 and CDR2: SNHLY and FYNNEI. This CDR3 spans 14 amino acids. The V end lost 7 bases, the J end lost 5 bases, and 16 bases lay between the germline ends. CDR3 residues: CASTRDLVEDTQYF. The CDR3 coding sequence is TGTGCCAGCACTAGGGACTTAGTGGAAGATACGCAGTATTTT.

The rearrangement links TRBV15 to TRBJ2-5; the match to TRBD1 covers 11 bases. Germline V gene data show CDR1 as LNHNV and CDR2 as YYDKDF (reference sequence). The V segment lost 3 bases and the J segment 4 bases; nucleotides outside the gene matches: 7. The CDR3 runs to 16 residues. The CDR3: CATSSVPGTGGETQYF. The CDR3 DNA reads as TGTGCCACCAGCAGTGTACCAGGGACAGGGGGAGAGACCCAGTACTTC.

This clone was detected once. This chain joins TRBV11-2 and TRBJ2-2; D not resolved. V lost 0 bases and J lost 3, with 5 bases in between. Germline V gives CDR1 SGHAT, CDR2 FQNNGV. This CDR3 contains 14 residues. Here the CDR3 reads CASSLERYTGELFF. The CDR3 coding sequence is TGTGCCAGCAGCTTAGAGCGTTACACCGGGGAGCTGTTTTTT.

Written as DNA, the CDR3 is TGTGCCAGCAGCTTAGTGCCGGGATTCGGGACAGATACGCAGTATTTT. It translates to CASSLVPGFGTDTQYF. V usage is TRBV7-2 and J usage is TRBJ2-3; possibly TRBD2 for D (5 bases). Germline CDR1 is SGHTA and CDR2 is FQGNSA. The CDR3 runs to 16 residues. Trimming removed 1 base at V and 3 bases at J, with 14 bases between.

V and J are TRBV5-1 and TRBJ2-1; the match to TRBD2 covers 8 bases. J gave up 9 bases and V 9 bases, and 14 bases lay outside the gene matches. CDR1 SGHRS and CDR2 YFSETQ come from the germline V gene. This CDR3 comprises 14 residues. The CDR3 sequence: CATMPGTRTSEQFF. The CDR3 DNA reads TGCGCCACCATGCCCGGGACTAGGACAAGTGAGCAGTTCTTC. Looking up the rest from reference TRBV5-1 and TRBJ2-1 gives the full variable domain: KAGVTQTPRYLIKTRGQQVTLSCSPISGHRSVSWYQQTPGQGLQFLFEYFSETQRNKGNFPGRFSGRQFSNSRSEMNVSTLELGDSALYLCATMPGTRTSEQFFGPGTRLTVL.

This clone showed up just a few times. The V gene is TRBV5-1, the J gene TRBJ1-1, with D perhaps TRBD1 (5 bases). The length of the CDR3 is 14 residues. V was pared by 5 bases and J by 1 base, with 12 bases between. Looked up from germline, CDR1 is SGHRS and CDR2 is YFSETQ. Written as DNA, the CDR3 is TGCGCCAGCAGGTCGACAGCTGCGAACACTGAAGCTTTCTTT. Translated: CASRSTAANTEAFF.

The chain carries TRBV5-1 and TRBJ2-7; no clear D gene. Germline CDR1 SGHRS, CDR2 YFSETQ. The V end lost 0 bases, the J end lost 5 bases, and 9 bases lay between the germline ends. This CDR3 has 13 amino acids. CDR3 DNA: TGCGCCAGCAGCTTGGTACAGTGGGACGAGCAGTACTTC. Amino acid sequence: CASSLVQWDEQYF.

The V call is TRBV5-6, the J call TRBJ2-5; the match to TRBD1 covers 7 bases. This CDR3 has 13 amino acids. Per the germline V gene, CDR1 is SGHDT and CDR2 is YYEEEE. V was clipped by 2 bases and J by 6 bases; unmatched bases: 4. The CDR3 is CASSFDRAKTQYF. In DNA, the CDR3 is TGTGCCAGCAGCTTCGACAGGGCGAAGACCCAGTACTTC. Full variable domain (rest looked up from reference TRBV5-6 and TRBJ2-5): DAGVTQSPTHLIKTRGQQVTLRCSPKSGHDTVSWYQQALGQGPQFIFQYYEEEERQRGNFPDRFSGHQFPNYSSELNVNALLLGDSALYLCASSFDRAKTQYFGPGTRLLVL.

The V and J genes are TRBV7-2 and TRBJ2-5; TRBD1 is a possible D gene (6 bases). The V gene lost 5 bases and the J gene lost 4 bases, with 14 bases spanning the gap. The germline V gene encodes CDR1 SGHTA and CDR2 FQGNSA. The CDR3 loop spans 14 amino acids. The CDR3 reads CASSQSGDLETQYF. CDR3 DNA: TGTGCCAGCAGCCAGTCAGGGGATCTAGAGACCCAGTACTTC.

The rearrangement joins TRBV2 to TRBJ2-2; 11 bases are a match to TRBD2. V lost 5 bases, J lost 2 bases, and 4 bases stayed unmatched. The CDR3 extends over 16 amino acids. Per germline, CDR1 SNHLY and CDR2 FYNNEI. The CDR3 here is CASSLSGGGNTGELFF. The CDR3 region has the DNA TGTGCCAGCAGTCTTAGCGGGGGGGGTAACACCGGGGAGCTGTTTTTT.

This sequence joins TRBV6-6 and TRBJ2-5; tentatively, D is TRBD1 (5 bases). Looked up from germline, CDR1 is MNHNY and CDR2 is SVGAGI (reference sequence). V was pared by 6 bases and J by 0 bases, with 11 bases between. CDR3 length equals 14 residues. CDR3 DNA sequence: TGTGCCAGCAGCCAGGACACAGACCAAGAGACCCAGTACTTC. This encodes CASSQDTDQETQYF.

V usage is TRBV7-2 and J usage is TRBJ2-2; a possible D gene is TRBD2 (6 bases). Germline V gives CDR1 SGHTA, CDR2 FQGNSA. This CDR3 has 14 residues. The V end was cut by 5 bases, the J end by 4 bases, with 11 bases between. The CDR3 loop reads CASSPNGGTGELFF. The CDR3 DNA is TGTGCCAGCAGCCCAAACGGGGGCACCGGGGAGCTGTTTTTT.

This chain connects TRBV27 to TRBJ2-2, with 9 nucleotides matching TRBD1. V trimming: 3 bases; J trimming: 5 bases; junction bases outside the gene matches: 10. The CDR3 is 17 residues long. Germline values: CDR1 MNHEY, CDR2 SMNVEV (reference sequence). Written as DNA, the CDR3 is TGTGCCAGCAGTTTCGGGTACGGGACAGGGAGGACCGGGGAGCTGTTTTTT. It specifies CASSFGYGTGRTGELFF.

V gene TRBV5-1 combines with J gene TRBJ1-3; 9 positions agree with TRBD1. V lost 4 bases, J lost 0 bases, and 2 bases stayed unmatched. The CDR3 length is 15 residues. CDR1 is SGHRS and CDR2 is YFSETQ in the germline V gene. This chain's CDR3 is CASSATGGSGNTIYF. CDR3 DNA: TGCGCCAGCAGCGCGACAGGGGGCTCTGGAAACACCATATATTTT.

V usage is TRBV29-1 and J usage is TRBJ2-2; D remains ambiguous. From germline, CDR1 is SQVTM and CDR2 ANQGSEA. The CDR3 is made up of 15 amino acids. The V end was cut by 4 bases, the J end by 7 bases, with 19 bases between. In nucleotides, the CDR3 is TGCAGCGTTGGTGGAGTAGGCGGAACCTACGGGGAGCTGTTTTTT. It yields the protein CSVGGVGGTYGELFF.

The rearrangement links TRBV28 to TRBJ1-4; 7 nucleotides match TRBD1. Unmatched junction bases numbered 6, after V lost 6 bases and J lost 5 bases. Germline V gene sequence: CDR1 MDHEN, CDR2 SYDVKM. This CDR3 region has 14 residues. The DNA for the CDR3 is TGTGCCAGCAGGGAAACAGGGGAGAATGAAAAACTGTTTTTT. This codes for CASRETGENEKLFF.

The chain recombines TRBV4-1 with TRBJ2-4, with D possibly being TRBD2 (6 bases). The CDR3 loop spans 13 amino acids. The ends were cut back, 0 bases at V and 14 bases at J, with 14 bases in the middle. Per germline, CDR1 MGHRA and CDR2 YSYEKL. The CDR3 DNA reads TGCGCCAGCAGCCAAGAGATCAGCGGACTAAAGTACTTC. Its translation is CASSQEISGLKYF.